The TCR beta chain described here comes from a study of blood T cells in healthy people across ages. V lost 5 bases and J lost 0; bases outside the gene matches: 5. This CDR3 comprises 15 residues. Using a J-beta primer mix together with a sample-barcoded 5' primer, a second PCR was run for about 7 to 12 cycles. TCRdb reprocessed the 5' RACE reads with MiXCR, giving one entry per CDR3 protein. This table has roughly 2 million distinct CDR3 sequences, 49% appearing once. The rearrangement links TRBV12-3 or TRBV12-4 to TRBJ2-3; 7 positions match TRBD2. The clonotype originates from a woman between 40 and 50 years old in good health. Source material: blood. CDR3 residues: CASSTSERSTDTQYF. The CDR3 region has the DNA TGTGCCAGCAGTACTAGCGAGCGTAGCACAGATACGCAGTATTTT.